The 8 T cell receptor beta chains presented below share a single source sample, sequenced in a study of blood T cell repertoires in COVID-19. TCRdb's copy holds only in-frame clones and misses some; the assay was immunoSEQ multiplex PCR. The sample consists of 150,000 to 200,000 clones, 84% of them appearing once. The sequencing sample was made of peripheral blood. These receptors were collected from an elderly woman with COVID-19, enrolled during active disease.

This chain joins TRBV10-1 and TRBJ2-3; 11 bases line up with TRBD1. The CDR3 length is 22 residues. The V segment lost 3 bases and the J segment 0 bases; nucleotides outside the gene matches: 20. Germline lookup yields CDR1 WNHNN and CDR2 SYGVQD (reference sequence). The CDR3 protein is CASSEGQGAETSGYVSTDTQYF. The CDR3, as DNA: TGCGCCAGCAGTGAAGGACAGGGGGCCGAGACTAGCGGATATGTTAGCACAGATACGCAGTATTTT.

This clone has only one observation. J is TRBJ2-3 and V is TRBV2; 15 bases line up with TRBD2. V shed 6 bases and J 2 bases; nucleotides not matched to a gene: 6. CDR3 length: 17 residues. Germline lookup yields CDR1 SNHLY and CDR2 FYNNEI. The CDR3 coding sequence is TGTGCCAGCAGGTGGGGACTAGCGGGGGGTTACACAGATACGCAGTATTTT. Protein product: CASRWGLAGGYTDTQYF. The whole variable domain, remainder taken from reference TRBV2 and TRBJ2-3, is EPEVTQTPSHQVTQMGQEVILRCVPISNHLYFYWYRQILGQKVEFLVSFYNNEISEKSEIFDDQFSVERPDGSNFTLKIRSTKLEDSAMYFCASRWGLAGGYTDTQYFGPGTRLTVL.

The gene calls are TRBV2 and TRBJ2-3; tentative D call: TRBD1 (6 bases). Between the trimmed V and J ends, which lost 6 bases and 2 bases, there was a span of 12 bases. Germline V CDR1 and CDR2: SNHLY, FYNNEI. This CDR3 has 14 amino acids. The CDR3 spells CASRIAGATDTQYF. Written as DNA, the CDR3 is TGTGCCAGCAGGATAGCAGGGGCCACAGATACGCAGTATTTT.

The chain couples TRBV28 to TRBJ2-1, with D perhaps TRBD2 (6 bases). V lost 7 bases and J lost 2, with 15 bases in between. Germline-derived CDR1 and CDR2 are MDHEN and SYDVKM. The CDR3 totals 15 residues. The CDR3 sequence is CASNPRAGTYNEQFF. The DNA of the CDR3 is TGTGCCAGCAACCCACGGGCGGGGACCTACAATGAGCAGTTCTTC. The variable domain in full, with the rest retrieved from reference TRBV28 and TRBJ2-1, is DVKVTQSSRYLVKRTGEKVFLECVQDMDHENMFWYRQDPGLGLRLIYFSYDVKMKEKGDIPEGYSVSREKKERFSLILESASTNQTSMYLCASNPRAGTYNEQFFGPGTRLTVL.

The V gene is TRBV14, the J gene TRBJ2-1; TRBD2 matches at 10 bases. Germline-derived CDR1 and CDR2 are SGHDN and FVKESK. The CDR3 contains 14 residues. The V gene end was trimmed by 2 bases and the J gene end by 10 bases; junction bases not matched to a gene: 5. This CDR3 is CASSQFHSGGEQFF. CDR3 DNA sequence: TGTGCCAGCAGCCAATTCCATAGCGGGGGGGAGCAGTTCTTC.

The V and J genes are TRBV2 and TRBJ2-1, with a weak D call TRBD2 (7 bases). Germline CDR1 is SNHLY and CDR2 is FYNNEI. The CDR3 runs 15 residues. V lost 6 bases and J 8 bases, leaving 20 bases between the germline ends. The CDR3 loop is CASSKEGGTPHEQFF. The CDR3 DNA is TGTGCCAGCAGCAAAGAGGGGGGGACTCCCCATGAGCAGTTCTTC.

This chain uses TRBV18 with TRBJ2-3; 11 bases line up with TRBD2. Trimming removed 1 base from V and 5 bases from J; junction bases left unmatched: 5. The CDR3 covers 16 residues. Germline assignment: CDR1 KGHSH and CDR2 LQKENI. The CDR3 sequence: CASSPLAGGPLDTQYF. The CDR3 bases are TGTGCCAGCTCACCACTAGCGGGAGGGCCTTTAGATACGCAGTATTTT.

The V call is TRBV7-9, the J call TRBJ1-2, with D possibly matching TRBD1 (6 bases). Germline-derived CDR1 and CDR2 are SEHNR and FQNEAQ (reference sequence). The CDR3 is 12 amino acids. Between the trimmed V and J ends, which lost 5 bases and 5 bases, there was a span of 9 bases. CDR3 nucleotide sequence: TGTGCCAGCAGCGGACAGTTGTATGGCTACACCTTC. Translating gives CASSGQLYGYTF.